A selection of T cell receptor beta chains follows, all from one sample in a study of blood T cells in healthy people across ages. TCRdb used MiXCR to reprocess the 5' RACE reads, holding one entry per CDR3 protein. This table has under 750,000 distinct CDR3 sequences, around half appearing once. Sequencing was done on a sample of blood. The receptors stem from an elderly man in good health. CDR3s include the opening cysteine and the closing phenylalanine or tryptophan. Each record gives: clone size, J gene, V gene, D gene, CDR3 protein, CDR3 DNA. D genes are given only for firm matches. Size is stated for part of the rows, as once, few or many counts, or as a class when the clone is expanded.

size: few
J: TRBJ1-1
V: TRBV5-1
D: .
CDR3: CASSYRTDNTEAFF
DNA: TGCGCCAGCAGCTACAGGACGGATAACACTGAAGCTTTCTTT

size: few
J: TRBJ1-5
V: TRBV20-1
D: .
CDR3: CSARDSRGDQPQHF
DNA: TGCAGTGCTAGAGATTCAAGAGGTGATCAGCCCCAGCATTTT

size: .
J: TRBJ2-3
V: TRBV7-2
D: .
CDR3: CASSLEFGDTQYF
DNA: TGTGCCAGCAGCTTAGAATTCGGAGATACGCAGTATTTT

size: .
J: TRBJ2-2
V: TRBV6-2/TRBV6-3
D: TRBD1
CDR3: CASRTRQGDTGELFF
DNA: TGTGCCAGCAGAACAAGACAGGGGGACACCGGGGAGCTGTTTTTT

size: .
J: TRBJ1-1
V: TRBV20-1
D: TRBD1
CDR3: CSANRGQNTEAFF
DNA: TGCAGTGCTAACAGGGGACAGAACACTGAAGCTTTCTTT

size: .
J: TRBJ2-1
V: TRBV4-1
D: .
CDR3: CASGQNPATGNEQFF
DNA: TGCGCCAGCGGCCAGAATCCGGCCACAGGGAATGAGCAGTTCTTC

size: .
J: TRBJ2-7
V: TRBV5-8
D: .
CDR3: CASSLVKLSSYEQYF
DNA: TGTGCCAGCAGCTTGGTAAAGCTGAGCTCCTACGAGCAGTACTTC

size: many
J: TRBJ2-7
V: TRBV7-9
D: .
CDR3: CASSRALIGEQYF
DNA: TGTGCCAGCAGCCGGGCCCTGATCGGCGAGCAGTACTTC

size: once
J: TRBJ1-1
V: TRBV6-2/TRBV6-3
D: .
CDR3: CASSYSSRRGYTEAFF
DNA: TGTGCCAGCAGTTACTCGAGCCGGCGGGGGTACACTGAAGCTTTCTTT

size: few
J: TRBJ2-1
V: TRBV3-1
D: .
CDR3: CASSPRLAGGANEQFF
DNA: TGTGCCAGCAGCCCCCGACTGGCCGGAGGGGCCAATGAGCAGTTCTTC

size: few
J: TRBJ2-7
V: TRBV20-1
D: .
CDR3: CSAKLAVYSNEQYF
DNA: TGCAGTGCTAAGTTGGCGGTATATTCCAACGAGCAGTACTTC

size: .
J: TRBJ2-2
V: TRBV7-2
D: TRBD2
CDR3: CASSSGTSGRVGELFF
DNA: TGTGCCAGCAGCTCCGGGACTAGCGGGAGAGTCGGGGAGCTGTTTTTT

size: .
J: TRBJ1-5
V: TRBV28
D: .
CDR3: CASSSRTQWAQHF
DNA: TGTGCCAGCAGTTCTAGGACTCAATGGGCCCAGCATTTT

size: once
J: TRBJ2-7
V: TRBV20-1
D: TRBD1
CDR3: CSARALQGGYEQYF
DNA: TGCAGTGCTAGAGCCCTACAGGGGGGTTACGAGCAGTACTTC

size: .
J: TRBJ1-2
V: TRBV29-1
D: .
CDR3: CSGGGDANYGYTF
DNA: TGCAGCGGCGGGGGGGACGCCAACTATGGCTACACCTTC

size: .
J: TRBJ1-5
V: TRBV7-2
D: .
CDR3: CASSLRVSEGYQPQHF
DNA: TGTGCCAGCAGCTTAAGGGTTTCGGAGGGCTATCAGCCCCAGCATTTT

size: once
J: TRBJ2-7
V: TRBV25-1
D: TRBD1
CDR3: CASSELGQGVYEQYF
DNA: TGTGCCAGCAGTGAATTGGGACAGGGGGTTTACGAGCAGTACTTC

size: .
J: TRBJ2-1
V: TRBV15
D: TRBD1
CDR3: CATSRIAGTGGSNEQFF
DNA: TGTGCCACCAGCAGAATCGCAGGGACAGGGGGTTCCAATGAGCAGTTCTTC

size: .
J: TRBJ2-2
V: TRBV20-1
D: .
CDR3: CSAREAGESGELFF
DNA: TGCAGTGCTAGAGAGGCAGGGGAATCGGGGGAGCTGTTTTTT

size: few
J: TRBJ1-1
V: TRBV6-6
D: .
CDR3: CASSKQKGGGTEAFF
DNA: TGTGCCAGCAGCAAACAAAAGGGGGGGGGCACTGAAGCTTTCTTT

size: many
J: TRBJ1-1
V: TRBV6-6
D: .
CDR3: CASSPTLSTEAFF
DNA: TGTGCCAGCAGCCCCACCCTGAGCACTGAAGCTTTCTTT

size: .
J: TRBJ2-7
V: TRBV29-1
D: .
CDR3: CSVEVQSSYEQYF
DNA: TGCAGCGTTGAAGTTCAGTCCTCCTACGAGCAGTACTTC

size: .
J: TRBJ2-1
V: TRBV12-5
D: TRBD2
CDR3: CASGLMRTSAGNEQFF
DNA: TGTGCTAGTGGTTTGATGCGGACTAGCGCCGGCAATGAGCAGTTCTTC

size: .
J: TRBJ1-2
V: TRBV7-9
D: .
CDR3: CASSPETANYGYTF
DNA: TGTGCCAGCAGCCCGGAGACGGCAAACTATGGCTACACCTTC

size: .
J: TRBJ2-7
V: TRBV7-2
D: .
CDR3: CASSLGGTRFSYEQYF
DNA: TGTGCCAGCAGCTTAGGGGGGACTCGATTCTCCTACGAGCAGTACTTC